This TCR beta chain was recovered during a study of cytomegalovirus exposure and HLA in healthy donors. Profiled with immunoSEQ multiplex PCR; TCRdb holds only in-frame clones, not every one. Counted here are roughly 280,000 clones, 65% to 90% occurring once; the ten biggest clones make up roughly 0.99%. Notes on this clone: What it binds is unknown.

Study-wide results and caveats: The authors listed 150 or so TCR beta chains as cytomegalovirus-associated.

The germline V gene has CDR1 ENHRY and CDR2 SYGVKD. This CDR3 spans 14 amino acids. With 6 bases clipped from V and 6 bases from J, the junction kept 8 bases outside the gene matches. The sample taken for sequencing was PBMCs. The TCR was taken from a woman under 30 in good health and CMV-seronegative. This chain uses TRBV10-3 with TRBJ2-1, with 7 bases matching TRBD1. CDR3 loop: CAIRGQEGGNEQFF. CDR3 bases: TGTGCCATCAGAGGACAGGAAGGGGGCAATGAGCAGTTCTTC.